Listed here are 23 T cell receptor beta chains from one sample, sequenced in a study of blood T cell repertoires in COVID-19. The protocol was immunoSEQ multiplex PCR, while the TCRdb copy is restricted to in-frame clones and leaves out a portion. Among 90,000 to 120,000 clones, 90% to 95% were seen once, and the ten largest hold more than 0.9%. What was sequenced was peripheral blood. All receptors come from a woman in her 30s with acute or convalescent COVID-19.

This chain uses TRBV9 with TRBJ1-2; no reliable D call. V dropped 4 bases and J dropped 0 bases, with 13 bases sitting between them. The CDR3 extends over 15 amino acids. Germline CDR1 SGDLS, CDR2 YYNGEE. This CDR3 is CASSPRFGSNYGYTF. The CDR3 DNA follows: TGTGCCAGCAGCCCACGTTTCGGGTCTAACTATGGCTACACCTTC.

J is TRBJ1-5 and V is TRBV7-2; tentative D call: TRBD1 (5 bases). Germline V gene sequence: CDR1 SGHTA, CDR2 FQGNSA. The CDR3 is made up of 18 amino acids. V was shortened by 1 base and J by 0 bases, with 16 bases between the two germline ends. This CDR3 reads CASSLGWDSFNSNQPQHF. The CDR3 region has the DNA TGTGCCAGCAGCTTAGGTTGGGACTCATTCAATAGCAATCAGCCCCAGCATTTT.

This chain uses TRBV24-1 with TRBJ2-2; D uncertain. This CDR3 is 13 amino acids long. The ends were cut back, 6 bases at V and 4 bases at J, with 8 bases in the middle. CDR1 is KGHDR, CDR2 SFDVKD, per germline. In nucleotides, the CDR3 is TGTGCCACCAGTCTAGGAGCCACCGGGGAGCTGTTTTTT. Amino acid sequence: CATSLGATGELFF.

V and J are TRBV24-1 and TRBJ1-1, with TRBD1 identical over 9 bases. After removal of 7 bases from V and 1 base from J, the junction contained 3 bases not matched to a gene. The CDR3 totals 14 residues. Germline loops: CDR1 KGHDR, CDR2 SFDVKD. CDR3 protein: CATRKGQGNTEAFF. CDR3 sequence (DNA): TGTGCCACCAGGAAGGGACAGGGGAACACTGAAGCTTTCTTT.

The chain recombines TRBV24-1 with TRBJ1-2, with D possibly being TRBD1 (6 bases). The V end lost 3 bases, the J end lost 4 bases, and 11 bases lay between the germline ends. The CDR3 has 14 residues. Germline assignment: CDR1 KGHDR and CDR2 SFDVKD. This CDR3 reads CATSDPGHFYGYTF. CDR3 coding DNA: TGTGCCACCAGTGATCCGGGACATTTCTATGGCTACACCTTC.

The chain carries TRBV18 and TRBJ1-1; D might be TRBD1 (6 bases). The CDR3 extends over 13 amino acids. Germline V gives CDR1 KGHSH, CDR2 LQKENI. Trimming removed 6 bases from V and 5 bases from J, with 13 bases in between. Here the CDR3 reads CASSPRGSTEAFF. Here the CDR3 DNA reads TGTGCCAGCTCGCCCAGGGGTAGTACTGAAGCTTTCTTT.

This clone was seen once. The chain couples TRBV19 to TRBJ1-2; D remains ambiguous. CDR3 length: 12 residues. In germline, CDR1 is LNHDA, CDR2 SQIVND (reference sequence). Deletions cut 7 bases from V and 4 bases from J, with 10 bases between. The CDR3 DNA follows: TGTGCCAGTATGCGGGCTACCTATGGCTACACCTTC. This gives the protein CASMRATYGYTF. The full variable domain, in which reference TRBV19 and TRBJ1-2 provide the parts outside the CDR3, is DGGITQSPKYLFRKEGQNVTLSCEQNLNHDAMYWYRQDPGQGLRLIYYSQIVNDFQKGDIAEGYSVSREKKESFPLTVTSAQKNPTAFYLCASMRATYGYTFGSGTRLTVV.

The V and J genes are TRBV5-1 and TRBJ2-3; the D is unclear. Germline V gene data show CDR1 as SGHRS and CDR2 as YFSETQ. Trimming removed 2 bases from V and 1 base from J, with 20 bases in between. The CDR3 is 18 amino acids. This chain's CDR3 is CASSFRWSGLSGTDTQYF. The CDR3 bases are TGCGCCAGCAGCTTCAGATGGTCGGGTCTTTCCGGCACAGATACGCAGTATTTT.

The genes are TRBV6-5 and TRBJ1-2; TRBD1 might be the D (6 bases). The CDR3 totals 15 residues. The germline V and J ends were trimmed by 8 bases and 2 bases, with 18 bases remaining between them. CDR1 and CDR2 from the germline V gene are MNHEY and SVGAGI. The CDR3 region is CASGRIKQGNYGYTF. The DNA of the CDR3 is TGTGCCAGCGGACGCATCAAACAGGGAAACTATGGCTACACCTTC.

The count of this clone is one. This chain links TRBV6-2 or TRBV6-3 with TRBJ1-4; D unresolved. Germline assignment: CDR1 MNHEY and CDR2 SVGEGT. The CDR3 is made up of 14 amino acids. Deletions cut 2 bases from V and 10 bases from J, with 14 bases between. CDR3 sequence (DNA): TGTGCCAGCAGTTACCCAGCGGAGGTGGGAAAACTGTTTTTT. This sequence encodes CASSYPAEVGKLFF.

The chain joins TRBV12-3 or TRBV12-4 to TRBJ2-1, with D possibly matching TRBD1 (5 bases). The CDR3 has 13 amino acids. Trimming removed 6 bases from V and 4 bases from J, with 10 bases in between. The CDR3 nucleotides read TGTGCCAGCAGCCCCCGACAGTACAATGAGCAGTTCTTC. Its translation: CASSPRQYNEQFF.

The rearrangement joins TRBV20-1 to TRBJ2-3; 10 nucleotides agree with TRBD2. The V and J ends lost 3 bases and 0 bases, in that order; junction bases with no gene match: 15. The length of the CDR3 is 19 residues. CDR1 is DFQATT, CDR2 SNEGSKA, per germline (reference sequence). CDR3 sequence reads: CSASFFPTSGPTSTDTQYF. The CDR3 nucleotides are TGCAGTGCTAGTTTCTTTCCGACTAGCGGGCCAACTAGCACAGATACGCAGTATTTT.

Points on this clone: One end of the junction fails to match germline, which may point to a read error. The chain is built from TRBV15 and TRBJ1-2, with D maybe TRBD1 (5 bases). CDR3 size: 15 residues. From germline, CDR1 is LNHNV and CDR2 YYDKDF (reference sequence). CDR3 residues: CATSSTQEMGREGLF. DNA for the CDR3: TGTGCCACCAGCAGCACACAGGAAATGGGGCGAGAGGGACTCTTC.

The rearrangement links TRBV19 to TRBJ2-3; TRBD1 matches 8 bases. V lost 0 bases to trimming and J lost 1 base; unmatched junction nucleotides: 6. This CDR3 has 17 residues. In germline, CDR1 is LNHDA, CDR2 SQIVND (reference sequence). This CDR3 is CASSIDSAGGGTDTQYF. CDR3 in DNA: TGTGCCAGTAGTATAGATAGCGCAGGGGGCGGCACAGATACGCAGTATTTT.

J is TRBJ2-7 and V is TRBV4-1; tentatively, D is TRBD2 (6 bases). Trimming left V 0 bases short and J 1 base short, with 13 bases between. Germline V lookup: CDR1 MGHRA, CDR2 YSYEKL. CDR3 length: 16 amino acids. CDR3 residues: CASSQDMWGVSYEQYF. Written as DNA, the CDR3 is TGCGCCAGCAGCCAAGATATGTGGGGGGTGTCCTACGAGCAGTACTTC.

The chain has TRBV11-2 and TRBJ2-3; 10 nucleotides align to TRBD2. This CDR3 region has 16 residues. The germline CDR1 and CDR2 sequences are SGHAT and FQNNGV. V was clipped by 3 bases and J by 1 base; unmatched bases: 4. The CDR3 loop is CASSFGTSAGTDTQYF. As DNA, the CDR3 is TGTGCCAGCAGCTTTGGGACTAGCGCAGGCACAGATACGCAGTATTTT.

In this sample, this clone turned up a few times. The chain couples TRBV28 to TRBJ2-7, with 12 bases fitting TRBD1. V gave up 7 bases and J gave up 6 bases; unmatched junction bases: 16. Germline V gives CDR1 MDHEN, CDR2 SYDVKM. This CDR3 has 17 residues. CDR3 residues: CASKEFGTGTGGFEQYF. In DNA form, the CDR3 reads TGTGCCAGCAAAGAATTTGGGACCGGGACAGGGGGCTTCGAGCAGTACTTC.

This chain joins TRBV5-1 and TRBJ1-6; 9 nucleotides agree with TRBD1. This CDR3 has 14 residues. From germline, CDR1 is SGHRS and CDR2 YFSETQ. V shed 6 bases and J 9 bases; nucleotides not matched to a gene: 7. DNA of the CDR3: TGCGCCAGCACCACGGGACAGGGTGGTTCACCCCTCCACTTT. It translates to CASTTGQGGSPLHF.

This clone was detected only once. The chain uses TRBV19 and TRBJ2-1; 8 bases map to TRBD2. Trimming cost V 5 bases and J 2 bases; bases outside gene matches: 5. The CDR3 runs to 15 residues. The germline V gene encodes CDR1 LNHDA and CDR2 SQIVND (reference sequence). The CDR3 loop is CASSGGRSAYNEQFF. The CDR3 DNA sequence: TGTGCCAGTAGTGGCGGGAGGTCTGCCTACAATGAGCAGTTCTTC.

This chain connects TRBV6-5 to TRBJ2-5; the D is unclear. Germline values: CDR1 MNHEY, CDR2 SVGAGI. The CDR3 consists of 14 residues. With 0 bases removed from V and 2 bases from J, the gap between germline ends came to 7 bases. The CDR3 bases are TGTGCCAGCAGTTACTCGGCGGAACAAGAGACCCAGTACTTC. As protein: CASSYSAEQETQYF.

The V call is TRBV10-1, the J call TRBJ1-6, with unresolved D. V lost 3 bases, J lost 4 bases, and 13 bases lay in between. The length of the CDR3 is 16 residues. Germline V gene sequence: CDR1 WNHNN, CDR2 SYGVQD (reference sequence). The DNA for the CDR3 is TGCGCCAGCAGTGATGGCCTAGAGGGATATAATTCACCCCTCCACTTT. It specifies CASSDGLEGYNSPLHF.

This chain uses TRBV7-3 with TRBJ2-1; 9 bases match TRBD2. This CDR3 has 15 amino acids. Germline lookup yields CDR1 SGHTA and CDR2 FQGTGA. V shed 5 bases and J 7 bases; nucleotides not matched to a gene: 9. Here the CDR3 reads CASSPLAGDPNEQFF. The DNA of the CDR3 is TGTGCCAGCAGCCCTTTAGCGGGGGACCCTAATGAGCAGTTCTTC.

The CDR3 loop reads CASSLDRVGYEQYF. The CDR3 DNA reads as TGTGCCAGCAGCCTGGACAGGGTAGGCTACGAGCAGTACTTC. V gene TRBV4-2 combines with J gene TRBJ2-7; TRBD1 aligns across 8 bases. Germline V gene data show CDR1 as LGHNA and CDR2 as YNFKEQ. CDR3 length: 14 amino acids. With V trimmed by 4 bases and J by 3 bases, 5 bases remained unmatched.